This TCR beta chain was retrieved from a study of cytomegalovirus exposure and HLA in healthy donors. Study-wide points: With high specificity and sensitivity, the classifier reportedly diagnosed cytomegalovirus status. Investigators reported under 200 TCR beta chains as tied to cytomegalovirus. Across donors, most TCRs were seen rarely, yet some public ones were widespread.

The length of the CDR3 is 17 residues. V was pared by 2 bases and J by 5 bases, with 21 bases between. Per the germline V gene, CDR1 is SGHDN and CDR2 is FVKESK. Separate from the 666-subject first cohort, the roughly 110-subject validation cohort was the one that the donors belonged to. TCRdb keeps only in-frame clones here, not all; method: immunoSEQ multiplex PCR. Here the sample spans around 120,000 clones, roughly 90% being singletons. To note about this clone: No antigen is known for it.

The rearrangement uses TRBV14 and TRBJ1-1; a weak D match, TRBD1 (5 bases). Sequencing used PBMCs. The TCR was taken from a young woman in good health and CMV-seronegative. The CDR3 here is CASSQRRGLGFGTEAFF. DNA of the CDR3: TGTGCCAGCAGCCAACGTCGGGGGTTGGGGTTCGGAACTGAAGCTTTCTTT.